The 21 T cell receptor beta chains given below trace back to one sample, sequenced in a study of blood T cell repertoires in COVID-19. The data were produced by immunoSEQ multiplex PCR, yet TCRdb's version contains in-frame clones alone and is incomplete. The sample lists under 200,000 clones; over 80% were seen once. The sample taken for sequencing was PBMCs or T cells enriched from blood (not recorded which). The source is a woman in her fifties or sixties who had recovered from COVID-19.

The chain uses TRBV5-1 and TRBJ2-7; 7 nucleotides line up with TRBD1. Germline CDR1 SGHRS, CDR2 YFSETQ. The V segment lost 4 bases and the J segment 6 bases; nucleotides outside the gene matches: 7. This CDR3 has 13 amino acids. The CDR3: CASSQDRDGEQYF. The CDR3 nucleotides read TGCGCCAGCAGCCAAGACAGGGACGGCGAGCAGTACTTC.

The CDR3 DNA reads TGTGCCACCTCCCTAGGGGCCGATATGAACACTGAAGCTTTCTTT. It is translated as CATSLGADMNTEAFF. The genes are TRBV6-5 and TRBJ1-1; D is possibly TRBD1 (5 bases). The CDR3 loop spans 15 amino acids. Between the trimmed V and J ends, which lost 10 bases and 0 bases, there was a span of 18 bases. The V gene's germline CDR1 is MNHEY and CDR2 SVGAGI.

This clone appeared once. The chain uses TRBV4-1 and TRBJ1-1; TRBD1 matches 10 bases. V gave up 1 base and J gave up 5 bases; unmatched junction bases: 1. CDR1 MGHRA and CDR2 YSYEKL come from the germline V gene. The CDR3 covers 14 residues. The DNA for the CDR3 is TGCGCCAGCAGCCAAGCGGGACAGGGGACTGAAGCTTTCTTT. Translated: CASSQAGQGTEAFF.

CDR3 sequence reads: CASSSSRQTHSNQPQHF. The CDR3 nucleotides read TGTGCCAGCAGCTCTTCGCGACAGACCCATAGCAATCAGCCCCAGCATTTT. The chain combines TRBV7-8 with TRBJ1-5; possibly TRBD1 for D (5 bases). From germline, CDR1 is SGHVS and CDR2 FQNEAQ. Trimming removed 4 bases from V and 0 bases from J, with 16 bases in between. There are 17 residues in the CDR3.

The chain is built from TRBV5-1 and TRBJ2-1; the match to TRBD1 covers 12 bases. V shed 7 bases, J shed 9 bases, and the junction held 14 bases outside the gene matches. CDR3 size: 16 residues. The germline V gene has CDR1 SGHRS and CDR2 YFSETQ. CDR3 in DNA: TGCGCCAGCGGGGGGACAGGGGGCGCCCCGGGAGGTGAGCAGTTCTTC. Translation gives CASGGTGGAPGGEQFF.

This clone was observed a few times. One end of the junction fails to match germline, which may point to a read error. The chain links TRBV9 to TRBJ1-2; 9 bases line up with TRBD1. The CDR3 loop spans 14 amino acids. Germline CDR1 is SGDLS and CDR2 is YYNGEE. Here the CDR3 DNA reads TGTGCCAGCAGCTGGGACACCGCGGGACAGGGATGGTCTTGG. Translating gives CASSWDTAGQGWSW.

This chain joins TRBV28 and TRBJ2-6; 8 bases agree with TRBD2. Trimming removed 7 bases from V and 2 bases from J; junction bases left unmatched: 4. CDR1 and CDR2 from the germline V gene are MDHEN and SYDVKM. This CDR3 is 15 amino acids long. CDR3 loop: CASTGGDPGANVLTF. CDR3 sequence (DNA): TGTGCCAGCACCGGGGGGGACCCTGGGGCCAACGTCCTGACTTTC.

The J gene is TRBJ2-7, the V gene TRBV6-5, with unresolved D. This CDR3 spans 13 amino acids. Trimming took 4 bases from V and 0 from J, leaving 7 bases between them. CDR1 and CDR2 from the germline V gene are MNHEY and SVGAGI. This CDR3 is CASSSVGSYEQYF. The CDR3 coding sequence is TGTGCCAGCAGTTCTGTCGGCTCCTACGAGCAGTACTTC.

The rearrangement joins TRBV5-1 to TRBJ2-5, with 7 bases identical to TRBD1. Germline values: CDR1 SGHRS, CDR2 YFSETQ. V shed 4 bases and J 4 bases; nucleotides not matched to a gene: 4. There are 13 residues in the CDR3. The CDR3 sequence is CASSMTGPETQYF. The CDR3 nucleotides read TGCGCCAGCAGCATGACAGGGCCAGAGACCCAGTACTTC.

The chain uses TRBV3-1 (or the pseudogene TRBV3-2) and TRBJ1-6; TRBD1 might be the D (6 bases). The length of the CDR3 is 15 residues. V lost 4 bases, J lost 13 bases, and 20 bases lay in between. Looked up from germline, CDR1 is LGHDT and CDR2 is YNNKEL (reference sequence). CDR3 in amino acids: CASSPRGTQQSPLHF. DNA for the CDR3: TGTGCCAGCAGCCCGAGGGGGACCCAGCAGTCTCCCCTCCACTTT.

The rearrangement links TRBV5-1 to TRBJ2-5, with TRBD1 matching over 8 bases. V was pared by 5 bases and J by 2 bases, with 2 bases of the junction left unmatched. Germline lookup yields CDR1 SGHRS and CDR2 YFSETQ. CDR3 length: 13 amino acids. The CDR3 coding sequence is TGCGCCAGCAGGACAGGGGATCAAGAGACCCAGTACTTC. The encoded protein is CASRTGDQETQYF.

The genes are TRBV18 and TRBJ1-6; D may be TRBD1 (5 bases). The CDR3 length is 15 residues. Trimming left V 4 bases short and J 7 bases short, with 14 bases between. Germline CDR1 is KGHSH and CDR2 is LQKENI. CDR3 DNA: TGTGCCAGCTCACTCCGGGACGGGAGAAATTCACCCCTCCACTTT. It encodes CASSLRDGRNSPLHF. Together with reference TRBV18 and TRBJ1-6, the CDR3 gives the full variable domain: NAGVMQNPRHLVRRRGQEARLRCSPMKGHSHVYWYRQLPEEGLKFMVYLQKENIIDESGMPKERFSAEFPKEGPSILRIQQVVRGDSAAYFCASSLRDGRNSPLHFGNGTRLTVT.

The chain employs TRBV7-3 and TRBJ1-2; D possibly corresponds to TRBD1 (6 bases). The CDR3 consists of 13 residues. Germline CDR1 and CDR2: SGHTA and FQGTGA. The V end was cut by 2 bases, the J end by 7 bases, with 11 bases between. The CDR3 loop reads CASSLAGGSGYTF. CDR3 sequence (DNA): TGTGCCAGCAGCTTAGCGGGGGGCAGTGGCTACACCTTC.

V gene TRBV5-1 combines with J gene TRBJ2-7; D ambiguous. V was shortened by 0 bases and J by 2 bases, with 9 bases between the two germline ends. Germline CDR1 is SGHRS and CDR2 is YFSETQ. This CDR3 is built from 14 residues. As DNA, the CDR3 is TGCGCCAGCAGCTTGGGCTCGGTGACCTACGAGCAGTACTTC. It yields the protein CASSLGSVTYEQYF.

The chain links TRBV3-1 (or the pseudogene TRBV3-2) to TRBJ2-7; TRBD1 matches at 7 bases. V was clipped by 4 bases and J by 0 bases; unmatched bases: 3. Per the germline V gene, CDR1 is LGHDT and CDR2 is YNNKEL (reference sequence). The CDR3 is 14 residues long. The DNA for the CDR3 is TGTGCCAGCAGCCGGGGACAGAGCTCCTACGAGCAGTACTTC. Protein product: CASSRGQSSYEQYF.

CDR3 in DNA: TGTGCCAGCAGTTTAGCCCCATACACTGAAGCTTTCTTT. Residues: CASSLAPYTEAFF. The rearrangement joins TRBV12-3 or TRBV12-4 to TRBJ1-1, with D hard to call. V gave up 0 bases and J gave up 3 bases, with 5 bases separating them. The CDR3 length is 13 residues.

Comments on this clone: Germline and junction disagree at one end, which may indicate a read error. This sequence joins TRBV7-9 and TRBJ1-6; D is unclear. Germline V gene sequence: CDR1 SEHNR, CDR2 FQNEAQ (reference sequence). The CDR3 runs 15 residues. This CDR3 is CASSLVGSNNSPLHF. The CDR3 DNA is TGTGCCAGCAGCTTAGTTGGGAGCAATAACTCACCCCTCCACTTT.

The V gene is TRBV18, the J gene TRBJ2-6; perhaps TRBD1 as D (6 bases). The V and J ends lost 3 bases and 2 bases respectively, with 14 bases between them. CDR1 and CDR2 from the germline V gene are KGHSH and LQKENI. The CDR3 length is 17 residues. The CDR3: CASSPQQGVPGANVLTF. The DNA for the CDR3 is TGTGCCAGCTCACCCCAACAGGGAGTCCCTGGGGCCAACGTCCTGACTTTC.

The V call is TRBV30, the J call TRBJ2-7; 8 nucleotides agree with TRBD2. The J segment lost 3 bases and the V segment lost 4 bases, leaving 17 bases of the junction unmatched. The CDR3 loop spans 17 amino acids. Germline assignment: CDR1 GTSNPN and CDR2 SVGIG (reference sequence). CDR3 sequence: CAWNKVGGGSTSYEQYF. CDR3 bases: TGTGCCTGGAACAAGGTCGGCGGGGGGTCTACTAGCTACGAGCAGTACTTC.

The gene calls are TRBV9 and TRBJ2-2, with TRBD2 matching over 16 bases. The CDR3 is 15 residues long. The ends lost 6 bases at V and 6 bases at J; junction bases unmatched: 2. Germline lookup yields CDR1 SGDLS and CDR2 YYNGEE. The CDR3 spells CASKGLAGGPGELFF. In DNA, the CDR3 is TGTGCCAGCAAGGGACTAGCGGGAGGGCCCGGGGAGCTGTTTTTT.

The genes are TRBV25-1 and TRBJ2-7; the match to TRBD2 covers 7 bases. This CDR3 is built from 14 residues. Per the germline V gene, CDR1 is MGHDK and CDR2 is SYGVNS. Trimming cost V 8 bases and J 0 bases; bases outside gene matches: 7. The chain's CDR3 is CASRPAGSSYEQYF. The CDR3 DNA reads TGTGCCAGCCGCCCAGCGGGGAGCTCCTACGAGCAGTACTTC.